The sequence of this T cell receptor beta chain was determined in a study of blood T cell repertoires in COVID-19. Across the study: T cells, B-cell-depleted T cells, or PBMCs provided the cDNA or gDNA that served as material.

CDR1 and CDR2 (germline): MNHEY, SMNVEV (reference sequence). The CDR3 is 17 residues long. V was clipped by 5 bases and J by 8 bases; unmatched bases: 9. Per the authors' pipeline: Counts of nucleated cells, estimated from reference gene primer amplification, were obtained. This table comes from immunoSEQ multiplex PCR, and its TCRdb copy is limited to in-frame clones, with some not included. The V and J calls and clone size come from that table; D and trimming were worked out from the DNA. The table includes 30,000 or so clones, 80% to 90% detected once. The receptor was derived from a human donor with active COVID-19. The donor label of this sample is uncertain. The sequencing sample was made of peripheral blood. The J gene is TRBJ2-1, the V gene TRBV27; 16 bases agree with TRBD2. CDR3 bases: TGTGCCAGCAGTCCGGGACTAGCGGGGGGGTACTCGGATGAGCAGTTCTTC. Protein product: CASSPGLAGGYSDEQFF.